This T cell receptor (beta chain) was profiled in a study of T cell responses to AZD1222 COVID-19 vaccine. Overall study findings and caveats: The study found vaccine-associated CD4 TCRs spanning spike, dominant at 160-218 and 743-854. Without day 14 samples, only post-peak T cell repertoires were studied.

Using immunoSEQ multiplex PCR, the repertoire was profiled, and TCRdb retains in-frame clones only, with some absent. Here the sample spans about 86,000 clones, about nine tenths being singletons. The CDR3 sequence is 14 residues long. V was shortened by 4 bases and J by 3 bases, with 13 bases between the two germline ends. Germline V CDR1 and CDR2: PRHDT, FYEKMQ (reference sequence). For this clone: The antigen is not known.

The sequencing here drew on peripheral blood, taken 28 days after the second AZD1222 dose. The chain uses TRBV13 and TRBJ2-7; D may be TRBD1 (7 bases). The origin of this receptor is an adult who received the AZD1222 COVID-19 vaccine. The CDR3 bases are TGTGCCAGCAGCTCGCGGGACAGAAGCTACGAGCAGTACTTC. This encodes CASSSRDRSYEQYF.